The 17 T cell receptor beta chains in this list originate from one sample, sequenced in a study of graft-versus-host responses after intestinal transplantation. Sequencing was performed with immunoSEQ multiplex PCR; in TCRdb, only in-frame clones are kept and a portion is missing. The table includes about 120,000 clones, just over 90% detected once. These receptors have no identified antigens. Sample: unstimulated CD4+ T cells sorted from spleen or lymph node cells, taken before transplant. The source is a human donor who was the organ donor for an intestinal transplant.

This chain links TRBV9 with TRBJ1-2, with unresolved D. The length of the CDR3 is 15 residues. Germline CDR1 and CDR2: SGDLS and YYNGEE. The V and J ends lost 4 bases and 0 bases respectively, with 13 bases between them. This CDR3 is CASSPSPYANYGYTF. The CDR3 region has the DNA TGTGCCAGCAGCCCCTCCCCATACGCTAACTATGGCTACACCTTC.

This rearrangement joins TRBV19 to TRBJ2-3; 7 bases are a match to TRBD2. With 6 bases clipped from V and 5 bases from J, the junction kept 11 bases outside the gene matches. Germline loops: CDR1 LNHDA, CDR2 SQIVND (reference sequence). This CDR3 comprises 15 residues. This CDR3 is CASRIRDYSGDTQYF. CDR3 bases: TGTGCCAGTAGAATCCGGGACTACTCTGGAGATACGCAGTATTTT.

The rearrangement uses TRBV19 and TRBJ1-4, with 10 nucleotides matching TRBD1. This CDR3 spans 14 amino acids. Germline lookup yields CDR1 LNHDA and CDR2 SQIVND (reference sequence). Trimming cost V 7 bases and J 10 bases; bases outside gene matches: 9. CDR3 nucleotides: TGTGCCAGTACCCCTGGGACAGGGGTGGGAAAACTGTTTTTT. It is translated as CASTPGTGVGKLFF.

The chain uses TRBV4-1 and TRBJ1-5; 7 bases match TRBD1. This CDR3 has 17 amino acids. The junction had 5 bases not matched to a gene; V was cut back by 0 bases and J by 0 bases. Germline lookup yields CDR1 MGHRA and CDR2 YSYEKL. In nucleotides, the CDR3 is TGCGCCAGCAGCCAAGAAATTGGACAGGTTAGCAATCAGCCCCAGCATTTT. Its protein product is CASSQEIGQVSNQPQHF.

This sequence joins TRBV2 and TRBJ1-2; tentative D call: TRBD1 (5 bases). V was cut by 6 bases and J by 2 bases, with 10 bases left in between. This CDR3 contains 13 residues. CDR1 is SNHLY and CDR2 is FYNNEI in the germline V gene. CDR3 sequence (DNA): TGTGCCAGCAGCCCCAGGGACAACTATGGCTACACCTTC. Translated, it gives CASSPRDNYGYTF.

The J gene is TRBJ2-4, the V gene TRBV7-9; TRBD1 aligns across 9 bases. The J segment lost 0 bases and the V segment lost 5 bases, leaving 11 bases of the junction unmatched. The germline CDR1 and CDR2 sequences are SEHNR and FQNEAQ (reference sequence). The CDR3 is 18 residues long. The CDR3 sequence: CASSGGTGGPRAKNIQYF. Written as DNA, the CDR3 is TGTGCCAGCAGCGGAGGCACAGGGGGCCCTCGAGCCAAAAACATTCAGTACTTC. Complete variable domain (other parts from reference TRBV7-9 and TRBJ2-4): DTGVSQNPRHKITKRGQNVTFRCDPISEHNRLYWYRQTLGQGPEFLTYFQNEAQLEKSRLLSDRFSAERPKGSFSTLEIQRTEQGDSAMYLCASSGGTGGPRAKNIQYFGAGTRLSVL.

The V gene is TRBV18, the J gene TRBJ1-1, with 9 bases aligning to TRBD1. Germline CDR1 is KGHSH and CDR2 is LQKENI. The CDR3 is 15 residues long. The trim removed 5 bases at V and 5 bases at J, leaving 9 bases unmatched. The CDR3 is CASSIYTTGGTEAFF. CDR3 DNA sequence: TGTGCCAGCTCAATATATACGACAGGGGGGACTGAAGCTTTCTTT.

The chain combines TRBV6-5 with TRBJ2-3; D perhaps matches TRBD1 (5 bases). V was pared by 2 bases and J by 3 bases, with 12 bases between. Germline CDR1 and CDR2: MNHEY and SVGAGI. The length of the CDR3 is 15 residues. The CDR3: CASSYAPQGTDTQYF. The CDR3 DNA reads as TGTGCCAGCAGTTACGCCCCCCAGGGTACAGATACGCAGTATTTT.

This chain links TRBV28 with TRBJ2-7, with 9 bases aligning to TRBD1. CDR1 is MDHEN and CDR2 is SYDVKM in the germline V gene. V dropped 4 bases and J dropped 4; count of bases not matched to a gene: 8. The CDR3 is 15 residues long. In nucleotides, the CDR3 is TGTGCCAGCAGTTCGCTGACAGGGGGGTTTTACGAGCAGTACTTC. Translation gives CASSSLTGGFYEQYF.

The V gene is TRBV5-5, the J gene TRBJ1-5, with 9 positions matching TRBD1. This CDR3 is 16 amino acids long. The J segment lost 2 bases and the V segment lost 4 bases, leaving 7 bases of the junction unmatched. CDR1 is SGHKS and CDR2 is YYEKEE in the germline V gene (reference sequence). This CDR3 reads CASSPRTGVGNQPQHF. Here the CDR3 DNA reads TGTGCCAGCAGCCCCCGGACAGGGGTCGGCAATCAGCCCCAGCATTTT. Looking up the rest from reference TRBV5-5 and TRBJ1-5 gives the full variable domain: DAGVTQSPTHLIKTRGQQVTLRCSPISGHKSVSWYQQVLGQGPQFIFQYYEKEERGRGNFPDRFSARQFPNYSSELNVNALLLGDSALYLCASSPRTGVGNQPQHFGDGTRLSIL.

The chain couples TRBV25-1 to TRBJ1-4; D is unclear. V lost 1 base, J lost 8 bases, and 8 bases lay in between. The germline V gene encodes CDR1 MGHDK and CDR2 SYGVNS. CDR3 size: 13 residues. The CDR3: CASSEFKGEKLFF. CDR3 coding DNA: TGTGCCAGCAGTGAATTCAAGGGAGAAAAACTGTTTTTT.

V and J are TRBV19 and TRBJ1-4; D is unresolved. Per germline, CDR1 LNHDA and CDR2 SQIVND (reference sequence). The length of the CDR3 is 14 residues. The V end lost 8 bases, the J end lost 0 bases, and 10 bases lay between the germline ends. In DNA form, the CDR3 reads TGTGCCAGTGGACGGTCCGCAACTAATGAAAAACTGTTTTTT. Translated: CASGRSATNEKLFF.

This clone was detected once. This chain connects TRBV27 to TRBJ2-7; 7 nucleotides align to TRBD1. The V gene end was trimmed by 7 bases and the J gene end by 0 bases; junction bases not matched to a gene: 12. The length of the CDR3 is 16 residues. Germline lookup yields CDR1 MNHEY and CDR2 SMNVEV (reference sequence). This CDR3 reads CASKNTTGASSYEQYF. The DNA for the CDR3 is TGTGCCAGCAAAAATACCACAGGGGCGAGCTCCTACGAGCAGTACTTC.

The chain uses TRBV7-2 and TRBJ1-5; no clear D. The CDR3 is 16 residues long. CDR1 and CDR2 from the germline V gene are SGHTA and FQGNSA. V lost 1 base and J lost 8, with 18 bases in between. CDR3 in amino acids: CASSLGSGLRAEPQHF. CDR3 nucleotide sequence: TGTGCCAGCAGCTTAGGGTCCGGGCTGAGGGCCGAGCCCCAGCATTTT.

This clone appeared once. The V gene is TRBV7-2, the J gene TRBJ2-3; D may correspond to TRBD1 or TRBD2 (5 bases each). Trimming cost V 0 bases and J 11 bases, with 18 bases left between them. The CDR3 runs to 15 residues. The germline V gene has CDR1 SGHTA and CDR2 FQGNSA. CDR3 amino acids: CASSLALGAPTMQYF. Written as DNA, the CDR3 is TGTGCCAGCAGCTTAGCACTAGGGGCCCCCACGATGCAGTATTTT.

This clone occurred once. V and J are TRBV5-1 and TRBJ1-1, with 8 bases matching TRBD1. Losses at the gene ends were 1 base for V and 4 bases for J; bases not matched to a gene: 3. In germline, CDR1 is SGHRS, CDR2 YFSETQ. There are 14 residues in the CDR3. The CDR3 protein is CASSLPGGSTEAFF. The CDR3 DNA reads TGCGCCAGCAGCTTGCCAGGGGGCAGCACTGAAGCTTTCTTT. Full variable domain (outside the CDR3, taken from reference TRBV5-1 and TRBJ1-1): KAGVTQTPRYLIKTRGQQVTLSCSPISGHRSVSWYQQTPGQGLQFLFEYFSETQRNKGNFPGRFSGRQFSNSRSEMNVSTLELGDSALYLCASSLPGGSTEAFFGQGTRLTVV.

The chain employs TRBV11-2 and TRBJ2-7, with D perhaps matching TRBD1 (6 bases). The V end lost 3 bases, the J end lost 3 bases, and 9 bases lay between the germline ends. CDR1 and CDR2 (germline): SGHAT, FQNNGV. The length of the CDR3 is 13 residues. The CDR3 loop is CASSLGAFYEQYF. Written as DNA, the CDR3 is TGTGCCAGCAGCTTGGGGGCTTTCTACGAGCAGTACTTC.